These T cell receptor beta chains were read from a single sample in a study of blood T cell repertoires in COVID-19. Measured with immunoSEQ multiplex PCR; TCRdb has only the in-frame clones, and not every one. The sample yields about 190,000 clones, around 80% seen once. Sequencing was performed on peripheral blood. These receptors came from a man in his fifties who had recovered from COVID-19. Both conserved end residues are part of each CDR3. The D gene is left open where the match is weak. Clone size appears in some rows only: once, few, many, or a class for an expanded clone.

D | J | V | size | DNA | CDR3
TRBD2 | TRBJ2-1 | TRBV11-1 | - | TGTGCCAGCAGCTCCACTAGCGGGAGGTTGGGGGAGCAGTTCTTC | CASSSTSGRLGEQFF
- | TRBJ1-2 | TRBV6-2/TRBV6-3 | - | TGTGCCAGCAGTACTATCTCGGGGGGCTACACCTTC | CASSTISGGYTF
- | TRBJ2-3 | TRBV5-4 | - | TGTGCCAGCAGCCCCACCAATGGACTACCCAGGAGCACAGATACGCAGTATTTT | CASSPTNGLPRSTDTQYF
TRBD2 | TRBJ2-3 | TRBV30 | - | TGTGCCTGGACGGGACTAGCGGGCACAGATACGCAGTATTTT | CAWTGLAGTDTQYF
- | TRBJ1-3 | TRBV29-1 | - | TGCAGCGTTGAGATCGGGGCTGGAAACACCATATATTTT | CSVEIGAGNTIYF
- | TRBJ2-4 | TRBV3-1/TRBV3-2 | once | TGTGCCAGCAGCCAAGATAGTCTATATAGTCCGGGACACTCCAAAAACATTCAGTACTTC | CASSQDSLYSPGHSKNIQYF
TRBD1 | TRBJ2-7 | TRBV27 | - | TGTGCCAGCAGACGTGCCCGGGACAGTTCCTACGAGCAGTACTTC | CASRRARDSSYEQYF
- | TRBJ2-1 | TRBV27 | - | TGTGCCAGCAGCTTAGGGGCGTCTCCCTACAATGAGCAGTTCTTC | CASSLGASPYNEQFF
TRBD2 | TRBJ2-3 | TRBV5-1 | - | TGCGCCAGCAGCTGGGGGACTAGCGGGGATACGCAGTATTTT | CASSWGTSGDTQYF
- | TRBJ2-2 | TRBV11-2 | - | TGTGCCAGCAGGGAACAGACAACCGGGGAGCTGTTTTTT | CASREQTTGELFF
- | TRBJ1-1 | TRBV7-2 | - | TGTGCCAGCAGCTTAGTTTCCCGGGGGTCTGAAGCTTTCTTT | CASSLVSRGSEAFF
TRBD1 | TRBJ2-7 | TRBV6-5 | - | TGTGCCAGCAGTCCCTGGGGACAGGGGTTCTACGAGCAGTACTTC | CASSPWGQGFYEQYF
TRBD2 | TRBJ2-1 | TRBV29-1 | - | TGCAGCTCGACGGGACTAGCGGGGGGCTCCTACAATGAGCAGTTCTTC | CSSTGLAGGSYNEQFF
- | TRBJ2-3 | TRBV30 | few | TGTGCCTGGGGTTGGGCCTTAGGCACAGATACGCAGTATTTT | CAWGWALGTDTQYF
- | TRBJ2-7 | TRBV7-8 | once | TGTGCCACAACTCCCGAGAGTTTCTACGAGCAGTACTTC | CATTPESFYEQYF
- | TRBJ2-2 | TRBV11-2 | - | TGTGCCAGCAGCCGAGGGTATTCCGGGGAGCTGTTTTTT | CASSRGYSGELFF
- | TRBJ1-5 | TRBV7-9 | few | TGTGCCAGCAGCTTGGCGGCTCAGCCCCAGCATTTT | CASSLAAQPQHF
- | TRBJ2-7 | TRBV4-2 | once | TGTGCCAGCAGCCAAGAGGGAACAGGCTACGAGCAGTACTTC | CASSQEGTGYEQYF
- | TRBJ1-1 | TRBV27 | - | TGTGCCAGCCCAGGGAACAGTGAAGCTTTCTTT | CASPGNSEAFF
TRBD2 | TRBJ2-7 | TRBV27 | - | TGTGCCAGCAGCCTAGCGGGAGGATTTACACCCTACGAGCAGTACTTC | CASSLAGGFTPYEQYF
TRBD2 | TRBJ2-7 | TRBV4-2 | - | TGTGCCAGCAGCCAAGTGGCTTCGACTAGCGGGAGTATCCACGAGCAGTACTTC | CASSQVASTSGSIHEQYF
- | TRBJ2-7 | TRBV5-6 | - | TGTGCCAGCAGCTTATTAAGGGGGGGATGGCAGCGTGAGCAGTACTTC | CASSLLRGGWQREQYF
TRBD1 | TRBJ2-5 | TRBV24-1 | - | TGTGCCACCAGTGATACAACAGGGGGAATAGAGACCCAGTACTTC | CATSDTTGGIETQYF
- | TRBJ2-2 | TRBV30 | - | TGTGCCTGGGCTAGCGCGAACACCGGGGAGCTGTTTTTT | CAWASANTGELFF
- | TRBJ1-2 | TRBV30 | - | TGTGCCTGGCAGGGTCCCGAAATCTATGGCTACACCTTC | CAWQGPEIYGYTF
- | TRBJ2-4 | TRBV29-1 | once | TGCAGCGTTGTAGGGGGTCCTCTAGCCAAAAACATTCAGTACTTC | CSVVGGPLAKNIQYF
- | TRBJ1-1 | TRBV6-5 | once | TGTGCCAGCAGTTACTCGGGAGGGTTAAGTACTGAAGCTTTCTTT | CASSYSGGLSTEAFF
- | TRBJ2-3 | TRBV6-1 | - | TGTGCCAGCAGTGATGGGCAGTTTAGCACAGATACGCAGTATTTT | CASSDGQFSTDTQYF
TRBD1 | TRBJ1-5 | TRBV10-2 | - | TGCGCCAGCACCGCCTGGGACAGAAATCAGCCCCAGCATTTT | CASTAWDRNQPQHF
TRBD2 | TRBJ2-1 | TRBV5-1 | - | TGCGCCAGCAGATCGAGCGGGAGGGCCAATGATGAGCAGTTCTTC | CASRSSGRANDEQFF
TRBD1 | TRBJ2-1 | TRBV19 | - | TGTGCCAGTAGTCCCGACAGGGAAAACGATGAGCAGTTCTTC | CASSPDRENDEQFF
- | TRBJ2-1 | TRBV7-2 | - | TGTGCCAGCAGCTTAGACCACTCTAGCGACAATGAGCAGTTCTTC | CASSLDHSSDNEQFF
- | TRBJ1-6 | TRBV5-1 | - | TGCGCCAGCAGCTTGGAGTCAGGGCAAGGTTCACCCCTCCACTTT | CASSLESGQGSPLHF